The entry that follows covers one T cell receptor beta chain sequence. These data are taken from a study of T cells in Graves' hyperthyroidism and ophthalmopathy. Background on the study: Peripheral blood was taken when the disease was first diagnosed, before any treatment began.

Germline CDR1 reads MGHDK; CDR2 reads SYGVNS. The CDR3 is 14 residues long. Trimming cost V 8 bases and J 4 bases, with 15 bases left between them. Amplification yielded TCR beta CDR3 regions, with RNA transcripts as the source. The HTBI primer set served for first-round RT-PCR of the TCR CDR3. TCRdb itself ran the multiplex PCR reads through MiXCR, one entry per CDR3 protein. Here the sample spans approximately 870,000 distinct CDR3 sequences, roughly 40% being singletons. The receptor's source is a man younger than 30 with Graves' hyperthyroidism. The rearrangement joins TRBV25-1 to TRBJ1-5, with D unresolved. Sequencing was done on a sample of blood. CDR3 DNA sequence: TGTGCCAGCGTTGAGCCAGGAAGGAATCAGCCCCAGCATTTT. Protein sequence: CASVEPGRNQPQHF.